One sample yielded the 8 T cell receptor beta chains listed below, sequenced in a study of regulatory T cells in long-lasting Graves disease. According to the study, TCR beta libraries were built with iRepertoire HTBI primers and CDR3-region Arm-PCR. TCRdb itself ran the multiplex PCR reads through MiXCR, one entry per CDR3 protein. The table includes 650,000 to 700,000 distinct CDR3 sequences, about 30% detected once. Time point indicated: persistent/refractory GD, antithyroid drugs over 5 years with positive TRAb. PBMC RNA was the source of the TCR library. The sample was peripheral blood mononuclear cells (PBMCs), taken when the disease was refractory, from a patient treated with antithyroid drugs. Every receptor here comes from a female donor with Graves disease.

CDR3 loop: CASSSSGLRGDTQYF. DNA of the CDR3: TGTGCCAGCAGCTCGAGCGGTTTGCGTGGAGATACGCAGTATTTT. This chain links TRBV7-2 with TRBJ2-3, with a weak D call TRBD2 (5 bases). The germline V gene encodes CDR1 SGHTA and CDR2 FQGNSA. The CDR3 has 15 residues. V lost 4 bases to trimming and J lost 5 bases, with 16 bases between them.

This clonotype has a handful of counts. The rearrangement joins TRBV27 to TRBJ2-7, with 7 bases lining up with TRBD1. The trim removed 6 bases at V and 3 bases at J, leaving 11 bases unmatched. In germline, CDR1 is MNHEY, CDR2 SMNVEV (reference sequence). The CDR3 contains 15 residues. CDR3 loop: CASRTYRGSLYEQYF. In nucleotides, the CDR3 is TGTGCCAGCAGGACATACAGGGGTTCTCTCTACGAGCAGTACTTC.

There are many counts of this clonotype. The rearrangement links TRBV11-2 to TRBJ2-7; TRBD1 matches 8 bases. Trimming at V came to 5 bases and at J to 5 bases, leaving 8 bases not matched to a gene. This CDR3 contains 14 residues. Germline V gene data show CDR1 as SGHAT and CDR2 as FQNNGV. CDR3 sequence reads: CASSAGGALDEQYF. In DNA form, the CDR3 reads TGTGCCAGCAGCGCAGGGGGCGCACTCGACGAGCAGTACTTC. Filled out from reference TRBV11-2 and TRBJ2-7, the complete variable domain reads EAGVAQSPRYKIIEKRQSVAFWCNPISGHATLYWYQQILGQGPKLLIQFQNNGVVDDSQLPKDRFSAERLKGVDSTLKIQPAKLEDSAVYLCASSAGGALDEQYFGPGTRLTVT.

There are a few counts of this clonotype. V usage is TRBV7-2 and J usage is TRBJ1-1; 7 bases are a match to TRBD1. The V segment lost 5 bases and the J segment 3 bases; nucleotides outside the gene matches: 6. Germline V CDR1 and CDR2: SGHTA, FQGNSA. This CDR3 comprises 14 residues. The CDR3 spells CASSADRADTEAFF. CDR3 in DNA: TGTGCCAGCAGCGCCGACAGGGCGGACACTGAAGCTTTCTTT.

This clonotype was seen repeatedly, ten times or more. The J gene is TRBJ2-5, the V gene TRBV12-3 or TRBV12-4; no firm D call. There are 13 residues in the CDR3. Between the trimmed V and J ends, which lost 5 bases and 4 bases, there was a span of 11 bases. The CDR3 spells CASSDTLRETQYF. CDR3 coding DNA: TGTGCCAGCAGTGACACCTTGAGAGAGACCCAGTACTTC.

J is TRBJ1-1 and V is TRBV27, with D maybe TRBD1 (6 bases). The CDR3 contains 15 residues. The germline gives CDR1 MNHEY, CDR2 SMNVEV (reference sequence). Deletions cut 5 bases from V and 1 base from J, with 14 bases between. The CDR3, as DNA: TGTGCCAGCAGTCTAAGGGGGATTCCGAACACTGAAGCTTTCTTT. This sequence encodes CASSLRGIPNTEAFF.

The rearrangement links TRBV28 to TRBJ1-1, with D unresolved. V lost 6 bases and J 1 base, leaving 18 bases between the germline ends. The CDR3 extends over 16 amino acids. Germline V gives CDR1 MDHEN, CDR2 SYDVKM. The CDR3 loop reads CASSYPVGLTNTEAFF. The CDR3 DNA is TGTGCCAGCAGCTACCCAGTGGGTCTAACGAACACTGAAGCTTTCTTT.

The chain carries TRBV3-1 and TRBJ1-1; possible D gene TRBD1, 5 bases. The ends were cut back, 0 bases at V and 5 bases at J, with 19 bases in the middle. The CDR3 spans 17 residues. Germline CDR1 LGHDT, CDR2 YNNKEL (reference sequence). The CDR3 spells CASSQELGRGWGTEAFF. As DNA, the CDR3 is TGTGCCAGCAGCCAAGAGCTGGGACGGGGGTGGGGGACTGAAGCTTTCTTT.